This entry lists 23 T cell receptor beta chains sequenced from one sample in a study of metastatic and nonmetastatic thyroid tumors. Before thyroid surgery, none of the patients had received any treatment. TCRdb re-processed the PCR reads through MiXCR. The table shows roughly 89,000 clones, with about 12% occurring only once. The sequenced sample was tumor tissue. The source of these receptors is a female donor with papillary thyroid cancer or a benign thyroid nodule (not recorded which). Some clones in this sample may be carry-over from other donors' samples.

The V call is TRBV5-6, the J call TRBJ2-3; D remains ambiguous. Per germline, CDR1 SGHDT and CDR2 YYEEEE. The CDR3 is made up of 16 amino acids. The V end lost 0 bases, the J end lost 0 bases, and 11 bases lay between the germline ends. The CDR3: CASSLALSPSTDTQYF. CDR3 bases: TGTGCCAGCAGCTTGGCCCTTTCCCCAAGCACAGATACGCAGTATTTT.

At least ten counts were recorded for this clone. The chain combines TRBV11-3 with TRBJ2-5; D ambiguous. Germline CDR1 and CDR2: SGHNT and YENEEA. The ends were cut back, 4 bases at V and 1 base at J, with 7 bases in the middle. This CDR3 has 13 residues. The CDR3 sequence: CASSSDVQETQYF. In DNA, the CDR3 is TGTGCCAGCAGCTCAGACGTCCAAGAGACCCAGTACTTC. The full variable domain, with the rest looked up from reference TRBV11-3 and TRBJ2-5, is EAGVVQSPRYKIIEKKQPVAFWCNPISGHNTLYWYLQNLGQGPELLIRYENEEAVDDSQLPKDRFSAERLKGVDSTLKIQPAELGDSAVYLCASSSDVQETQYFGPGTRLLVL.

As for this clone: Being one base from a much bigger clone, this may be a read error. The CDR3 DNA sequence: TGTGACACCAGTCTAGGGGGGACTGGCTACACCTTC. It codes for CDTSLGGTGYTF. This chain joins TRBV24-1 and TRBJ1-2; possible D gene TRBD1, 6 bases. The CDR3 contains 12 residues. CDR1 and CDR2 from the germline V gene are KGHDR and SFDVKD.

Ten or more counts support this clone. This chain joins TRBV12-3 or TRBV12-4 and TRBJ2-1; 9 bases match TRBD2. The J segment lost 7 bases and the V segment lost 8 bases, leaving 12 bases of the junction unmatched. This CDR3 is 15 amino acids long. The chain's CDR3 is CASGGAAGGRNEQFF. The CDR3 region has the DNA TGTGCCAGCGGGGGGGCTGCGGGAGGGCGAAATGAGCAGTTCTTC.

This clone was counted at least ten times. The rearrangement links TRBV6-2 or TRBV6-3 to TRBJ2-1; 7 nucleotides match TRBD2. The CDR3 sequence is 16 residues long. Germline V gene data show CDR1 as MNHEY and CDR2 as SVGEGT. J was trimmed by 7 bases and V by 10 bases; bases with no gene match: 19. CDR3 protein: CATRTHGRPLGNEQFF. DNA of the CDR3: TGTGCCACCAGAACTCACGGGAGGCCCCTCGGAAATGAGCAGTTCTTC.

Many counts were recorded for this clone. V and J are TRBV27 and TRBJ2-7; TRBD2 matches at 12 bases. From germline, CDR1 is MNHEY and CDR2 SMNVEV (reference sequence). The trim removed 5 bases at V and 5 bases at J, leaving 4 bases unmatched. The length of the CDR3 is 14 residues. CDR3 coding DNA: TGTGCCAGCAGTCGACTAGCGGGAGAGGACGAGCAGTACTTC. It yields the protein CASSRLAGEDEQYF.

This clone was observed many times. CDR3 sequence (DNA): TGTGCCAGTAGTATAGATTTACTCGGGACAGGGGGCTACGAGCAGTACTTC. Translation: CASSIDLLGTGGYEQYF. This sequence joins TRBV19 and TRBJ2-7, with TRBD1 matching over 11 bases. The junction had 7 bases not matched to a gene; V was cut back by 0 bases and J by 3 bases. CDR3 size: 17 residues. The germline V gene encodes CDR1 LNHDA and CDR2 SQIVND (reference sequence). Looking up the rest from reference TRBV19 and TRBJ2-7 gives the full variable domain: DGGITQSPKYLFRKEGQNVTLSCEQNLNHDAMYWYRQDPGQGLRLIYYSQIVNDFQKGDIAEGYSVSREKKESFPLTVTSAQKNPTAFYLCASSIDLLGTGGYEQYFGPGTRLTVT.

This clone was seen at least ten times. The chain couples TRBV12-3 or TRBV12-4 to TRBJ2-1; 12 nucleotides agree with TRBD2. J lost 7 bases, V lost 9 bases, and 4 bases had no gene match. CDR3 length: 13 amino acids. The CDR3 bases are TGTGCCAGTCGACTAGCGGGAGAAAATGAGCAGTTCTTC. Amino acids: CASRLAGENEQFF.

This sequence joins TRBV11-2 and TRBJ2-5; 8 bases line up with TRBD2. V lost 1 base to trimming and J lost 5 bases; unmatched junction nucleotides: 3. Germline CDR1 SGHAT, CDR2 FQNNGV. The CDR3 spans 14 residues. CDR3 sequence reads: CASSLASSGETQYF. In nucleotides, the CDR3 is TGTGCCAGCAGCTTAGCGTCTAGCGGGGAGACCCAGTACTTC.

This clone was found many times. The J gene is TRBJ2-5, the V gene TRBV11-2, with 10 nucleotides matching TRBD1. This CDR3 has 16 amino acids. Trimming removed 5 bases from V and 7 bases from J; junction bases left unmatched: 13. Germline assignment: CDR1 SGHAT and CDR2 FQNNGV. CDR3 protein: CASSPGTGAGSGTQYF. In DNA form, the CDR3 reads TGTGCCAGCAGCCCCGGGACAGGGGCCGGCAGTGGGACCCAGTACTTC.

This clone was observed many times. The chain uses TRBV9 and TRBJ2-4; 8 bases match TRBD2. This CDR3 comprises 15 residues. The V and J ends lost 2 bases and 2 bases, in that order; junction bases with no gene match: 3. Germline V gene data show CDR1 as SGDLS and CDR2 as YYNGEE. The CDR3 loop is CASSVSGNSKNIQYF. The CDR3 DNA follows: TGTGCCAGCAGCGTTAGCGGGAACTCCAAAAACATTCAGTACTTC.

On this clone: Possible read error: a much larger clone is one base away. In DNA form, the CDR3 reads TGCGCCAGCAGCCCGACTAGCCCCAGCACAGATAGGCAGTATTTT. Translation: CASSPTSPSTDRQYF. The genes are TRBV5-1 and TRBJ2-3, with TRBD2 matching 7 bases. CDR3 length: 15 amino acids. The germline V gene has CDR1 SGHRS and CDR2 YFSETQ.

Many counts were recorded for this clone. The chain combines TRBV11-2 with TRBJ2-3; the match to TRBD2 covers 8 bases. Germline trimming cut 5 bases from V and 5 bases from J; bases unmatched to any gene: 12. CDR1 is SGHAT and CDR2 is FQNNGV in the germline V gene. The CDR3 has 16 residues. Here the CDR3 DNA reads TGTGCCAGCAGCCCCCGCCCGGGAGGGCGCGTAGATACGCAGTATTTT. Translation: CASSPRPGGRVDTQYF.

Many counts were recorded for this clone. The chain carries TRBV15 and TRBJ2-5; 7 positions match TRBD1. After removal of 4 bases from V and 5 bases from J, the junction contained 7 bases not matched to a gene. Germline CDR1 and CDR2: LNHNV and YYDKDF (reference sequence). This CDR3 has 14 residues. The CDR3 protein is CATSKKARGETQYF. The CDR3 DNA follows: TGTGCCACCAGCAAAAAAGCCAGGGGGGAGACCCAGTACTTC.

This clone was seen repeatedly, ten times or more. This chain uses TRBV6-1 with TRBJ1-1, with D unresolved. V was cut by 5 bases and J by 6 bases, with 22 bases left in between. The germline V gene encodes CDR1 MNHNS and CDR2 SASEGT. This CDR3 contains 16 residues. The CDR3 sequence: CASSNGALASDAEAFF. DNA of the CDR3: TGTGCCAGCAGTAACGGCGCACTGGCCTCTGACGCTGAAGCTTTCTTT.

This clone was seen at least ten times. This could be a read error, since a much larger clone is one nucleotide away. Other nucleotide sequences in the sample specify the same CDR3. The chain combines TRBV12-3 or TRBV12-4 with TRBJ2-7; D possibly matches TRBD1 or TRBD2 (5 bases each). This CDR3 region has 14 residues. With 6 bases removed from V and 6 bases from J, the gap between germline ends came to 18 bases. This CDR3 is CASRSTGPRAEQYF. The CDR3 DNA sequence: TGTGCCAGCAGGTCAACGGGACCCCGGGCCGAGCAGTACTTC.

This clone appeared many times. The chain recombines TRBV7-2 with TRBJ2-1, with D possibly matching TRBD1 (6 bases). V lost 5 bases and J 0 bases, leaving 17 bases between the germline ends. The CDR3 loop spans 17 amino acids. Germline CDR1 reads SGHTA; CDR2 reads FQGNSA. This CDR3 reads CASSLGQSIFSYNEQFF. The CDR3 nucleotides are TGTGCCAGCAGCCTTGGACAGTCAATTTTCTCCTACAATGAGCAGTTCTTC.

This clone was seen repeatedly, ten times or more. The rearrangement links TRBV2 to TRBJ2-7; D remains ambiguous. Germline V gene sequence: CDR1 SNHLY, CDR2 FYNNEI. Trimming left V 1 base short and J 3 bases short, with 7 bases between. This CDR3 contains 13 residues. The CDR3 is CASSEGWGYEQYF. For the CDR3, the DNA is TGTGCCAGCAGTGAAGGGTGGGGCTACGAGCAGTACTTC.

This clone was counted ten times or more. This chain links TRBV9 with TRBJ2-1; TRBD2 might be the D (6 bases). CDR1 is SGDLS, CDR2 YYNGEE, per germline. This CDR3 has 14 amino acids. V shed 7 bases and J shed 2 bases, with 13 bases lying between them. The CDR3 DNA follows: TGTGCCAGCGGTGGAGGGATCGCCTACAATGAGCAGTTCTTC. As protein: CASGGGIAYNEQFF.

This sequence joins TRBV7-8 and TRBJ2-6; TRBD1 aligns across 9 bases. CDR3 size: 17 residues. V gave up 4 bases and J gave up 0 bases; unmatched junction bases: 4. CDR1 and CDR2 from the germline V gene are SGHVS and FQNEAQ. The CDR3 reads CASSSDRGLSGANVLTF. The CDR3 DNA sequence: TGTGCCAGCAGCTCGGACAGGGGCCTCTCTGGGGCCAACGTCCTGACTTTC.

The CDR3 coding sequence is TGTGCCAGCAGCTTGGTCACAGGGGGTCCCCGTCAGCCCTATAATTCACCCCTCCACTTT. It encodes CASSLVTGGPRQPYNSPLHF. The chain couples TRBV5-4 to TRBJ1-6, with TRBD1 matching 8 bases. This CDR3 comprises 20 residues. Germline-derived CDR1 and CDR2 are SGHNT and YYREEE (reference sequence). V shed 0 bases, J shed 2 bases, and the junction held 13 bases outside the gene matches.

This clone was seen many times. The CDR3 spells CASSEARRTQYF. The DNA for the CDR3 is TGTGCCAGCAGTGAAGCTAGGCGGACCCAGTACTTC. The chain employs TRBV6-1 and TRBJ2-5, with D unclear. Trimming removed 0 bases at V and 7 bases at J, with 6 bases between. The CDR3 consists of 12 residues. From germline, CDR1 is MNHNS and CDR2 SASEGT.

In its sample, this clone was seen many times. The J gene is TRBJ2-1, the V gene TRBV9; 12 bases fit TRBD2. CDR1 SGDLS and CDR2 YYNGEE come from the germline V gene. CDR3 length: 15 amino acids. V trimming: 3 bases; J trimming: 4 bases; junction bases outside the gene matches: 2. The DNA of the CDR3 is TGTGCCAGCAGCGAGGGACTAGCGGGTTACAATGAGCAGTTCTTC. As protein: CASSEGLAGYNEQFF.